These T cell receptor beta chains were read from a single sample in a study of cytomegalovirus exposure and HLA in healthy donors. TCRdb's table, derived via immunoSEQ multiplex PCR, lists solely in-frame clones and lacks some. The sample has approximately 190,000 clones; 82% are singletons. Sequencing was carried out using PBMCs. All receptors derive from a boy younger than 10 in good health and CMV-seronegative. Each CDR3 is given without its conserved first and last residue. Size is omitted from some rows. Given values are once, few, many or a class for expanded clones.

CDR3,V,size
ASSEPGQGNEELF,TRBV2,-
ASSNERGGETQY,TRBV2,-
ASSIPAANTGELF,TRBV19,once
AVSPGPYTDTQY,TRBV19,-
ASSQDLTSGIYEQY,TRBV4-3,few
ASSYRAGTGGREQF,TRBV2,-
ASSLAPAGGAGEQF,TRBV7-6,-
ASSPGLAVSYEQY,TRBV4-1,-
SATGGPQH,TRBV20-1,-
ASSPSRTSSKETQY,TRBV18,-
ASIGGVLAGASYEQY,TRBV11-2,once
SVSGRTGGSTDTQY,TRBV29-1,-
ASSPPAGHNEKLF,TRBV18,-
ASSLLQGSGYGYT,TRBV7-9,once
ASSDRRGNQETQY,TRBV13,-
ASKGQYYNEQF,TRBV27,-
AWSPQGYGYT,TRBV30,-
ASSPYVGGNTEAF,TRBV5-1,-
ASSKTGTGFTQY,TRBV7-9,-
ASSEWSGGEGDTQY,TRBV6-1,-
ASSELAGHNEQF,TRBV2,-
ASSGPQGYTDTQY,TRBV6-1,-
ASSQKGQGRGYT,TRBV6-6,once
ASSQVRGSNMNTEAF,TRBV4-1,-
ASSPQEKGRHGYT,TRBV18,-
ASSLGQAISYEQY,TRBV5-1,-
AGQGSKETQY,TRBV2,-
ASSQTGLDGYT,TRBV27,-
ASSLGGQGNQPQH,TRBV5-1,-
ASSLAGRPGANVLT,TRBV5-1,-
ASSISSGANVLT,TRBV19,few
ASSVTGFTGELF,TRBV9,-
ASSLAGQGGNEQF,TRBV5-4,-
ASSVGSGVTQY,TRBV9,-
AIPLIGTIYEQY,TRBV7-3,-
ASSSGTGGNEQF,TRBV13,-
ASSPTVPESQY,TRBV5-1,-
ASRLDRGYEQY,TRBV27,-
ASSSQGGGFTEAF,TRBV5-6,once
ASSQTTTLGGGTDTQY,TRBV7-9,few
ASSPQTGVYEQY,TRBV7-9,-
ASSQGHRQGSGHT,TRBV4-3,once
ASNEPGQGASQQY,TRBV6-1,-
ASSDPGQVNYGYT,TRBV5-4,-
ASSFERGHGYT,TRBV5-8,-
ASSDGDLGSPLH,TRBV9,-
ASSSGGPHYGYT,TRBV9,few
ASSERLTGTYEQY,TRBV2,-
ASSLKPGVGSNSPLH,TRBV27,-
ASSAGQGRTEAF,TRBV9,-
ASSPGLAGQETQY,TRBV4-1,-
ASPSGWPWDTIY,TRBV11-1,-
ASSQPDRANYGYT,TRBV4-2,-
ASKSPQNKSEAF,TRBV19,-
ASSRQTDGNTGELF,TRBV4-2,-
ASSLVAGDVGEQY,TRBV7-2,-
ASSPDSTSYNEQF,TRBV7-2,-
ASSHPPPSDRGAF,TRBV23-1,-
ASSDLQGDQPQH,TRBV2,-
AWSTESSSYNEQF,TRBV30,-